A selection of T cell receptor beta chains follows, all from one sample in a study of shared clonotypes between healthy human individuals. Only in-frame clones appear in the TCRdb table, and some are missing; sequencing was by immunoSEQ multiplex PCR. The sample carries roughly 700,000 clones, approximately 74% recorded once. The source material was memory CD4+ T cells sorted from blood. The source of these receptors is a woman aged 25 to 39 in good health. The CDR3 runs from the conserved cysteine through the conserved F or W. D genes are given only for firm matches. Size is omitted from some rows. Given values are once, few, many or a class for expanded clones.

D,V,J,size,CDR3,DNA
TRBD2,TRBV7-7,TRBJ2-7,once,CASSLVGLAGGPDEQYF,TGTGCCAGCAGCTTAGTTGGGCTAGCGGGAGGCCCCGACGAGCAGTACTTC
.,TRBV5-1,TRBJ2-7,.,CASSRPPTYEQYF,TGCGCCAGCAGCAGACCACCAACCTACGAGCAGTACTTC
TRBD2,TRBV5-6,TRBJ2-7,.,CASSLGLAGGEEQYF,TGTGCCAGCAGCCTTGGACTAGCGGGAGGAGAGGAGCAGTACTTC
.,TRBV7-2,TRBJ2-1,.,CASSQDSSYNEQFF,TGTGCCAGCAGCCAAGACTCGAGCTACAATGAGCAGTTCTTC
.,TRBV9,TRBJ2-2,many,CASSVGGLNTGELFF,TGTGCCAGCAGCGTCGGCGGACTGAACACCGGGGAGCTGTTTTTT
TRBD2,TRBV5-4,TRBJ2-3,.,CASSLETLAGGADTQYF,TGTGCCAGCAGCTTGGAAACATTAGCGGGAGGGGCAGATACGCAGTATTTT
.,TRBV30,TRBJ2-3,.,CAWRVSTDTQYF,TGTGCCTGGAGGGTTAGCACAGATACGCAGTATTTT
.,TRBV7-2,TRBJ2-6,.,CASIFGGGANVLTF,TGTGCCAGCATATTCGGGGGTGGGGCCAACGTCCTGACTTTC
TRBD2,TRBV7-9,TRBJ2-7,few,CASSPPLWTSASYEQYF,TGTGCCAGCAGCCCCCCCCTTTGGACTAGCGCGAGCTACGAGCAGTACTTC
.,TRBV2,TRBJ2-5,.,CASSGRLQETQYF,TGTGCCAGCAGTGGGAGGCTCCAAGAGACCCAGTACTTC
.,TRBV27,TRBJ1-2,few,CASSLSPLNGYTF,TGTGCCAGCAGTTTATCCCCCTTAAATGGCTACACCTTC
.,TRBV16,TRBJ2-7,.,CASSLDSSYEQYF,TGTGCCAGCAGCCTGGACAGCTCCTACGAGCAGTACTTC
TRBD1,TRBV2,TRBJ2-7,many,CASSVGTGYYEQYF,TGTGCCAGCAGTGTTGGGACAGGGTACTACGAGCAGTACTTC
.,TRBV28,TRBJ1-2,.,CASRQAAYGYTF,TGTGCCAGCAGGCAGGCCGCTTATGGCTACACCTTC
.,TRBV20-1,TRBJ2-3,few,CSARAQGTQYF,TGCAGTGCTAGAGCGCAGGGTACGCAGTATTTT
.,TRBV5-1,TRBJ2-3,.,CASSTAPGPTSDTQYF,TGCGCCAGCAGCACCGCCCCGGGACCCACGTCGGATACGCAGTATTTT
.,TRBV28,TRBJ1-1,.,CASSLRGGGDTEAFF,TGTGCCAGCAGTTTACGAGGTGGGGGGGACACTGAAGCTTTCTTT
TRBD2,TRBV7-9,TRBJ2-7,.,CASSRVGGRTYEQYF,TGTGCCAGCAGCCGGGTGGGAGGGCGGACCTACGAGCAGTACTTC
.,TRBV5-1,TRBJ2-1,few,CASSLGVEGGEQFF,TGCGCCAGCAGCTTGGGGGTAGAGGGTGGTGAGCAGTTCTTC
TRBD2,TRBV7-2,TRBJ2-3,.,CASSFAGTRATDTQYF,TGTGCCAGCAGCTTCGCCGGGACTAGGGCCACAGATACGCAGTATTTT
.,TRBV11-2,TRBJ2-6,few,CASSFGGSIYYSGANVLTF,TGTGCCAGCAGCTTTGGGGGCAGCATCTACTACTCTGGGGCCAACGTCCTGACTTTC
.,TRBV29-1,TRBJ1-1,few,CSASVNTEAFF,TGCAGCGCCAGTGTGAACACTGAAGCTTTCTTT
TRBD2,TRBV7-9,TRBJ2-6,.,CATIGASGRESGANVLTF,TGTGCCACCATTGGGGCTAGCGGGAGGGAATCTGGGGCCAACGTCCTGACTTTC
.,TRBV5-1,TRBJ2-3,few,CASSPADSVFTDTQYF,TGCGCCAGCAGCCCCGCCGACAGTGTATTCACAGATACGCAGTATTTT
.,TRBV7-8,TRBJ1-5,.,CASSLGRDQPQHF,TGTGCCAGCAGCTTAGGTCGGGATCAGCCCCAGCATTTT
.,TRBV6-6,TRBJ2-7,.,CASSYSTDSYEQYF,TGTGCCAGCAGTTACTCGACGGACTCCTACGAGCAGTACTTC
.,TRBV6-5,TRBJ1-4,once,CASSYGGGFEKLFF,TGTGCCAGCAGTTATGGAGGGGGTTTTGAAAAACTGTTTTTT
.,TRBV5-1,TRBJ2-5,many,CASSTGEARETQYF,TGCGCCAGCAGCACCGGGGAGGCCAGAGAGACCCAGTACTTC
.,TRBV6-4,TRBJ2-6,.,CASSPTGFSSGANVLTF,TGTGCCAGCTCCCCGACAGGCTTCTCCTCTGGGGCCAACGTCCTGACTTTC
TRBD1,TRBV28,TRBJ1-5,.,CASSLNRGLWQPQHF,TGTGCCAGCAGTCTCAACAGGGGGCTGTGGCAGCCCCAGCATTTT
.,TRBV2,TRBJ2-3,few,CASSTPRGRTDTQYF,TGTGCCAGCAGTACCCCCCGGGGGAGGACAGATACGCAGTATTTT
.,TRBV4-1,TRBJ2-3,.,CASSQSTGHEGADTQYF,TGCGCCAGCAGCCAATCAACGGGACATGAGGGCGCAGATACGCAGTATTTT
.,TRBV28,TRBJ1-3,.,CASGQRGTGNTIYF,TGTGCCAGCGGGCAGAGAGGAACTGGAAACACCATATATTTT
TRBD2,TRBV19,TRBJ2-7,.,CASSTSGRNEQYF,TGTGCCAGTAGTACTAGCGGGAGGAACGAGCAGTACTTC
.,TRBV11-2,TRBJ2-5,.,CASSLGDGVQETQYF,TGTGCCAGCAGCTTAGGGGACGGTGTCCAAGAGACCCAGTACTTC
.,TRBV7-2,TRBJ1-2,.,CASSLQTGRDGYTF,TGTGCCAGCAGCTTACAAACAGGCCGCGATGGCTACACCTTC
TRBD2,TRBV4-2,TRBJ2-7,.,CASSPHGGESYEQYF,TGTGCCAGCAGCCCCCACGGGGGGGAATCCTACGAGCAGTACTTC
.,TRBV5-1,TRBJ1-3,.,CASSAGTEGNTIYF,TGCGCCAGCAGCGCGGGGACGGAAGGAAACACCATATATTTT
.,TRBV10-1,TRBJ2-2,.,CASTEGQGDTGELFF,TGCGCCAGCACCGAGGGTCAGGGCGACACCGGGGAGCTGTTTTTT
.,TRBV29-1,TRBJ2-5,once,CSVDYRRFETQYF,TGCAGCGTTGATTACAGGAGGTTCGAGACCCAGTACTTC
TRBD1,TRBV7-9,TRBJ1-4,once,CASSPWGGQGYEKLFF,TGTGCCAGCAGCCCTTGGGGGGGACAGGGGTATGAAAAACTGTTTTTT
.,TRBV28,TRBJ1-2,.,CASRRHNPTGGYTF,TGTGCCAGCCGACGGCATAATCCAACCGGGGGCTACACCTTC
.,TRBV2,TRBJ1-5,.,CASSPDRQPQHF,TGTGCCAGCAGTCCAGACCGGCAGCCCCAGCATTTT
TRBD1,TRBV5-1,TRBJ2-5,.,CASSVTGSQETQYF,TGCGCCAGCAGCGTGACAGGGAGTCAAGAGACCCAGTACTTC
TRBD1,TRBV6-6,TRBJ2-7,.,CASSYGTGGTYEQYF,TGTGCCAGCAGTTACGGGACAGGGGGAACCTACGAGCAGTACTTC